What follows are 8 T cell receptor beta chains derived from one specimen sequenced in a study of graft-versus-host responses after intestinal transplantation. The repertoire was sequenced with immunoSEQ multiplex PCR; TCRdb's copy has only in-frame clones and lacks some. The profile covers around 23,000 clones, with approximately 93% appearing a single time and 0.5% to 0.6% taken by the ten largest. The sample consisted of PBMCs, taken 18 days after transplant. The receptors were sampled from a human patient who received an intestinal transplant, so some T cells may come from the graft donor.

The rearrangement joins TRBV5-1 to TRBJ1-1, with 7 bases fitting TRBD1. This CDR3 region has 16 residues. Germline CDR1 SGHRS, CDR2 YFSETQ. The ends lost 0 bases at V and 0 bases at J; junction bases unmatched: 5. CDR3 loop: CASSLGPGGMNTEAFF. The CDR3 nucleotides are TGCGCCAGCAGCTTGGGGCCAGGGGGTATGAACACTGAAGCTTTCTTT.

The V and J genes are TRBV5-8 and TRBJ1-1; a weak D match, TRBD1 (5 bases). With 0 bases removed from V and 6 bases from J, the gap between germline ends came to 9 bases. This CDR3 contains 13 residues. Per the germline V gene, CDR1 is SGHTS and CDR2 is YDEGEE. Written as DNA, the CDR3 is TGTGCCAGCAGCTTGGAGGAACAGGCTGAAGCTTTCTTT. This sequence encodes CASSLEEQAEAFF.

This clone was observed a few times. V gene TRBV19 combines with J gene TRBJ1-6, with D unresolved. V was trimmed by 3 bases and J by 8 bases, leaving 14 bases between them. Germline loops: CDR1 LNHDA, CDR2 SQIVND (reference sequence). This CDR3 contains 15 residues. The CDR3 coding sequence is TGTGCCAGTAGTATCGGGAAATACGGAGATTCACCCCTCCACTTT. This encodes CASSIGKYGDSPLHF.

CDR3 nucleotides: TGTGCCAGCAGTTCCCTGGGGAGCAATCAGCCCCAGCATTTT. Its protein is CASSSLGSNQPQHF. V usage is TRBV27 and J usage is TRBJ1-5; D ambiguous. Trimming shortened V by 4 bases and J by 1 base, and 8 bases separated the two germline ends. The CDR3 is 14 amino acids. In germline, CDR1 is MNHEY, CDR2 SMNVEV (reference sequence).

The count of this clone is one. The V call is TRBV9, the J call TRBJ2-7, with D perhaps matching TRBD2 (5 bases). The CDR3 sequence is 14 residues long. V was clipped by 0 bases and J by 2 bases, with 9 bases between them. Germline CDR1 and CDR2: SGDLS and YYNGEE. CDR3 protein: CASSVATGAYEQYF. The CDR3, as DNA: TGTGCCAGCAGCGTAGCCACCGGGGCCTACGAGCAGTACTTC.

The chain couples TRBV19 to TRBJ2-3; TRBD1 might be the D (6 bases). V lost 5 bases and J 4 bases, leaving 22 bases between the germline ends. CDR3 length equals 17 residues. Germline V gene sequence: CDR1 LNHDA, CDR2 SQIVND (reference sequence). In DNA, the CDR3 is TGTGCCAGTAGTCTCCACAACAGGGTTGGGCAACCAGATACGCAGTATTTT. Protein product: CASSLHNRVGQPDTQYF.

V gene TRBV30 combines with J gene TRBJ1-4; D not resolved. The CDR3 extends over 13 amino acids. V was cut by 2 bases and J by 4 bases, with 8 bases left in between. In germline, CDR1 is GTSNPN, CDR2 SVGIG (reference sequence). The CDR3 nucleotides are TGTGCCTGGAGTCGGCAGTTTAATGAAAAACTGTTTTTT. This translates into CAWSRQFNEKLFF.

The chain is built from TRBV28 and TRBJ1-2; TRBD1 might be the D (6 bases). The CDR3 totals 14 residues. Germline V gene sequence: CDR1 MDHEN, CDR2 SYDVKM. V lost 6 bases to trimming and J lost 5 bases, with 16 bases between them. CDR3 DNA sequence: TGTGCCAGCAGCATACCCATGAGGGGGTATGGCTACACCTTC. This sequence encodes CASSIPMRGYGYTF.